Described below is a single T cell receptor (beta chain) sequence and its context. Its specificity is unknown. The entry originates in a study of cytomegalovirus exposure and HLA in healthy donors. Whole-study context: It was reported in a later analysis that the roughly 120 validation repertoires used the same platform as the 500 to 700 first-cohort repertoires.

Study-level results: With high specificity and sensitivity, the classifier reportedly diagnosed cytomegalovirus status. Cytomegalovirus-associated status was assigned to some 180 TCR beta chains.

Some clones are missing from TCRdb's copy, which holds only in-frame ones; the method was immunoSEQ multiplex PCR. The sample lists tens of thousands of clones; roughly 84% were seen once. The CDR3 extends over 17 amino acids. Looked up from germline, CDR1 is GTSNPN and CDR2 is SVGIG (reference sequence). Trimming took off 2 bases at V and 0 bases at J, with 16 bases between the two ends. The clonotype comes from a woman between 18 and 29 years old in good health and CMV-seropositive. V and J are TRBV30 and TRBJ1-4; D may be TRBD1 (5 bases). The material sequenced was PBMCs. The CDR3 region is CAWSPTGTSATNEKLFF. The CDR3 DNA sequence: TGTGCCTGGAGTCCCACCGGGACTAGTGCAACTAATGAAAAACTGTTTTTT. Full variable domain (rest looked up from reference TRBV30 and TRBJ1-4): SQTIHQWPATLVQPVGSPLSLECTVEGTSNPNLYWYRQAAGRGLQLLFYSVGIGQISSEVPQNLSASRPQDRQFILSSKKLLLSDSGFYLCAWSPTGTSATNEKLFFGSGTQLSVL.